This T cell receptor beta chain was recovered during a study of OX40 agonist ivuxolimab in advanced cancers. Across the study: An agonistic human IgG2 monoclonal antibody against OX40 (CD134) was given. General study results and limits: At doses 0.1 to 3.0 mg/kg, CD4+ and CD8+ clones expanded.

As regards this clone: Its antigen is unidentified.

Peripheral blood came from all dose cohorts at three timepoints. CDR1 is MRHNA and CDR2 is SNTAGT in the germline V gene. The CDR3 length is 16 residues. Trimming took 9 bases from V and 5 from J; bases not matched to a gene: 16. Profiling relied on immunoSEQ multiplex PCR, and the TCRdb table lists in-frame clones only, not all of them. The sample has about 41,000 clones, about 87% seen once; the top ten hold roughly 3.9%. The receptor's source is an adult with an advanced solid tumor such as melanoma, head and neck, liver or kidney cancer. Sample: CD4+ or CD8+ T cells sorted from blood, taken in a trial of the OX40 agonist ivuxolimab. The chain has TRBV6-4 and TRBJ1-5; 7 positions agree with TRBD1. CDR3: CASLPPLQGFDQPQHF. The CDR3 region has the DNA TGTGCCAGTCTTCCCCCCTTACAGGGGTTCGATCAGCCCCAGCATTTT.